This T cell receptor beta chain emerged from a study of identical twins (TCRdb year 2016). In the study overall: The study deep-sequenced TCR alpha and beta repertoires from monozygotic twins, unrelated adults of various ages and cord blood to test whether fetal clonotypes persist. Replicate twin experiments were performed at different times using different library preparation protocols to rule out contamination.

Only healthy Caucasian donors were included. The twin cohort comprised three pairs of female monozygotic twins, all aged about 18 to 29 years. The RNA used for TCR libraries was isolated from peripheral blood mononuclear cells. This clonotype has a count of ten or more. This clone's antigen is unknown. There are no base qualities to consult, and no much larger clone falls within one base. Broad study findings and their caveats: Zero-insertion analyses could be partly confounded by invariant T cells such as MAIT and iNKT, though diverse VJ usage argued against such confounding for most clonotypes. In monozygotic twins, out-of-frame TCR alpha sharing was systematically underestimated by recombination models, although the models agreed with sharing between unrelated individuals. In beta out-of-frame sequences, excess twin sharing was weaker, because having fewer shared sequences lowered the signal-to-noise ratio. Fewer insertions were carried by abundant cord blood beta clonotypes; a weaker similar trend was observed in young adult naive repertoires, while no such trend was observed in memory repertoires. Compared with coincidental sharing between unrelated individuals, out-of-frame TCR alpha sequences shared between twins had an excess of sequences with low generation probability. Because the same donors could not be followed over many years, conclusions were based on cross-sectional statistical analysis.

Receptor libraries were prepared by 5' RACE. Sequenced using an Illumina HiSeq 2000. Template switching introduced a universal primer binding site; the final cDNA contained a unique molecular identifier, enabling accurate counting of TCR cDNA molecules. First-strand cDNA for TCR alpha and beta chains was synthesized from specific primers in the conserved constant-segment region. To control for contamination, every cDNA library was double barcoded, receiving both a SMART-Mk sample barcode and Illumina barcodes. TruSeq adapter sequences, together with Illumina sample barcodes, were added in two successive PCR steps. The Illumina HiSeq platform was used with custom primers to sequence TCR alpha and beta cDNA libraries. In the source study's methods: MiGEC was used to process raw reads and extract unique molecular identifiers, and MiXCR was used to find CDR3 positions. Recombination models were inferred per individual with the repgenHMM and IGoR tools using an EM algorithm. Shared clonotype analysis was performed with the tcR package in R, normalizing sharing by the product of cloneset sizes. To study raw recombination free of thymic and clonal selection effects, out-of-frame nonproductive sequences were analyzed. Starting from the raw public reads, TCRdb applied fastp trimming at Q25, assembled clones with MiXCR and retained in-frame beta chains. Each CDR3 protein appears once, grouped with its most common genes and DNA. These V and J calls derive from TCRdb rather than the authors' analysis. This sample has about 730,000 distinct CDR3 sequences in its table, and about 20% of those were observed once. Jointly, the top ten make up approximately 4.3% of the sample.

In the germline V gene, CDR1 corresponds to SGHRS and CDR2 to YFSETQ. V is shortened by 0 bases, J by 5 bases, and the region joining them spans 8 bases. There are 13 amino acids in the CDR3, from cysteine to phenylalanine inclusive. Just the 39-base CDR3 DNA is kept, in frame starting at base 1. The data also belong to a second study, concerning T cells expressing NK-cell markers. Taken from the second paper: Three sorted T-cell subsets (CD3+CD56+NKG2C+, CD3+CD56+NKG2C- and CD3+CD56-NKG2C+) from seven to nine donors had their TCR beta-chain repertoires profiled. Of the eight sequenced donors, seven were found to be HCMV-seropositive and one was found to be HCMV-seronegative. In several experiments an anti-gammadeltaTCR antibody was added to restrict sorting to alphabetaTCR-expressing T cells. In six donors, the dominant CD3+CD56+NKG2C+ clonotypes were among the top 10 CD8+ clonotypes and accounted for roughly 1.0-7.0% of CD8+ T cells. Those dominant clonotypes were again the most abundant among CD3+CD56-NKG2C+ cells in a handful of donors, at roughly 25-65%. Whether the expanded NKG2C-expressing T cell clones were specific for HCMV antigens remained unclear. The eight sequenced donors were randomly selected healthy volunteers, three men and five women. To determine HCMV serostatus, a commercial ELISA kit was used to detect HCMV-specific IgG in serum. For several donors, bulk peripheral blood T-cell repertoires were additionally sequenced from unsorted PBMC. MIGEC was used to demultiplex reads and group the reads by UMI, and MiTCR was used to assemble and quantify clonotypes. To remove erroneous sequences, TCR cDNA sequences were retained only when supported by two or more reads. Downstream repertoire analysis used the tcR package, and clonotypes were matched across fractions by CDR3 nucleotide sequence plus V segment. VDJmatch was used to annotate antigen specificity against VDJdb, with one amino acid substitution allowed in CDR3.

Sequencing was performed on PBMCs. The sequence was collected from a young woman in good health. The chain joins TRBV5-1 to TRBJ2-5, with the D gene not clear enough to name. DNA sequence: TGCGCCAGCAGCTTGGAGTCGGTGGAGACCCAGTACTTC. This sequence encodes CASSLESVETQYF.